One sample yielded the 21 T cell receptor beta chains listed below, sequenced in a study of regulatory T cells in long-lasting Graves disease. Time point specified: persistent/refractory GD, antithyroid drugs over 5 years with positive TRAb. Making the TCR library involved RNA that had been extracted from PBMCs. The TCR beta library used iRepertoire HTBI primers with Arm-PCR amplification of CDR3. TCRdb passed the multiplex PCR reads through MiXCR, listing each CDR3 protein once. The sample contains approximately 440,000 distinct CDR3 sequences, 23% of which appear only once. Specimen: peripheral blood mononuclear cells (PBMCs), collected when the disease was refractory, from a patient treated with antithyroid drugs. The receptor set was obtained from a female donor with Graves disease.

Written as DNA, the CDR3 is TGTGCCAGCAGACAAAACAGAGGGGGCAACAATCAGCCCCAGCATTTT. It codes for CASRQNRGGNNQPQHF. This rearrangement joins TRBV27 to TRBJ1-5; TRBD1 matches at 7 bases. V trimming: 6 bases; J trimming: 3 bases; junction bases outside the gene matches: 11. The CDR3 sequence is 16 residues long. Germline V gene data show CDR1 as MNHEY and CDR2 as SMNVEV (reference sequence).

Of note for this clonotype: A read error is possible here, since a much larger clone lies one base away. CDR3 nucleotides: TGTGCCAGCAGCGTGGAAGGTTTTGCCTATGGCTACACCTTC. Protein product: CASSVEGFAYGYTF. The genes are TRBV6-2 or TRBV6-3 and TRBJ1-2, with D unresolved. This CDR3 spans 14 amino acids. V lost 6 bases, J lost 4 bases, and 15 bases lay in between. Germline lookup yields CDR1 MNHEY and CDR2 SVGEGT.

This clonotype has only one observation. With a much larger clone just one base away, this may be a read error. This chain connects TRBV7-2 to TRBJ1-5; 7 positions match TRBD1. This CDR3 contains 18 residues. V gave up 2 bases and J gave up 5 bases; unmatched junction bases: 15. Per the germline V gene, CDR1 is SGHTA and CDR2 is FQGNSA. The CDR3 protein is CASSLKSGRGSSYQPQHF. DNA for the CDR3: TGTGCCAGCAGCTTAAAATCCGGCAGGGGGTCCAGCTATCAGCCCCAGCATTTT.

This clonotype was counted a few times. The J gene is TRBJ2-7, the V gene TRBV7-9, with D maybe TRBD1 (5 bases). Germline values: CDR1 SEHNR, CDR2 FQNEAQ (reference sequence). CDR3 length: 14 amino acids. V lost 5 bases and J 4 bases, leaving 15 bases between the germline ends. The CDR3 sequence is CASSPRAGHYEQYF. Written as DNA, the CDR3 is TGTGCCAGCAGCCCCCGGGCCGGACATTACGAGCAGTACTTC.

The V gene is TRBV9, the J gene TRBJ1-4; no clear D gene. Looked up from germline, CDR1 is SGDLS and CDR2 is YYNGEE. The V and J ends lost 3 bases and 7 bases respectively, with 16 bases between them. The CDR3 is 15 amino acids. The CDR3 bases are TGTGCCAGCAGCGCGCAGGAGGGAAATGCTGAAAAACTGTTTTTT. This translates into CASSAQEGNAEKLFF.

This clonotype was counted at least ten times. The chain links TRBV6-1 to TRBJ1-2; no firm D call. The CDR3 has 13 amino acids. Germline V lookup: CDR1 MNHNS, CDR2 SASEGT. Trimming stripped 5 bases from V and 7 bases from J, with 14 bases between. The CDR3 region is CASSRGLGSGYTF. DNA of the CDR3: TGTGCCAGCAGTCGCGGATTGGGTTCTGGCTACACCTTC.

This clonotype turned up a few times. The chain combines TRBV2 with TRBJ1-5; 12 positions agree with TRBD1. The CDR3 extends over 14 amino acids. V gave up 7 bases and J gave up 6 bases; unmatched junction bases: 4. Germline V lookup: CDR1 SNHLY, CDR2 FYNNEI. CDR3: CASNRDRGRQPQHF. CDR3 coding DNA: TGTGCCAGCAATCGGGACAGGGGGCGTCAGCCCCAGCATTTT. The variable domain in full, with the rest retrieved from reference TRBV2 and TRBJ1-5, is EPEVTQTPSHQVTQMGQEVILRCVPISNHLYFYWYRQILGQKVEFLVSFYNNEISEKSEIFDDQFSVERPDGSNFTLKIRSTKLEDSAMYFCASNRDRGRQPQHFGDGTRLSIL.

This clonotype was seen at least ten times. The genes are TRBV28 and TRBJ1-1, with no clear D. The CDR3 is made up of 11 amino acids. Germline lookup yields CDR1 MDHEN and CDR2 SYDVKM. Trimming left V 6 bases short and J 4 bases short, with 6 bases between. The CDR3 DNA follows: TGTGCCAGCAGCGTAGGCACTGAAGCTTTCTTT. Residues: CASSVGTEAFF.

The chain employs TRBV5-1 and TRBJ1-5; weak D call: TRBD1 (5 bases). V was shortened by 4 bases and J by 4 bases, with 12 bases between the two germline ends. Per the germline V gene, CDR1 is SGHRS and CDR2 is YFSETQ. The CDR3 extends over 14 amino acids. The CDR3 sequence: CASSRGGTNQPQHF. DNA of the CDR3: TGCGCCAGCAGCAGGGGCGGAACTAATCAGCCCCAGCATTTT.

Comment on this clonotype: The junction and the germline gene differ at one end; a read error may be behind it. The rearrangement links TRBV2 to TRBJ2-2; 10 bases map to TRBD1. Germline lookup yields CDR1 SNHLY and CDR2 FYNNEI. The CDR3 has 13 amino acids. In DNA, the CDR3 is TGTGCCAGGGGACAGGGGTACACCGGGGAGCTGTCTTTT. Amino acids: CARGQGYTGELSF. The full variable domain, its missing parts supplied by reference TRBV2 and TRBJ2-2, is EPEVTQTPSHQVTQMGQEVILRCVPISNHLYFYWYRQILGQKVEFLVSFYNNEISEKSEIFDDQFSVERPDGSNFTLKIRSTKLEDSAMYFCARGQGYTGELSFGEGSRLTVL.

The table lists this clonotype with many counts. This chain joins TRBV7-9 and TRBJ2-5; D remains unclear. Trimming shortened V by 4 bases and J by 1 base, and 7 bases separated the two germline ends. Germline-derived CDR1 and CDR2 are SEHNR and FQNEAQ (reference sequence). The length of the CDR3 is 13 residues. The CDR3 loop reads CASSSYSQETQYF. The DNA of the CDR3 is TGTGCCAGCAGCTCATATAGCCAAGAGACCCAGTACTTC.

The V gene is TRBV5-4, the J gene TRBJ2-3; D tentatively reads TRBD1 or TRBD2 (5 bases each). This CDR3 is built from 14 residues. V gave up 4 bases and J gave up 6 bases, with 15 bases separating them. Germline V gene lookup returns CDR1 SGHNT and CDR2 YYREEE (reference sequence). The CDR3 is CASSLWDATDTQYF. CDR3 nucleotides: TGTGCCAGCAGCCTCTGGGACGCGACGGATACGCAGTATTTT.

This clonotype was seen a few times. J is TRBJ2-7 and V is TRBV12-3 or TRBV12-4; 10 bases are shared with TRBD1. J was trimmed by 6 bases and V by 6 bases; bases with no gene match: 8. This CDR3 comprises 14 residues. This chain's CDR3 is CASRTGTGDREQYF. The CDR3 bases are TGTGCCAGCAGAACCGGGACAGGGGACCGCGAGCAGTACTTC.

This chain joins TRBV7-9 and TRBJ1-1, with D possibly being TRBD1 (5 bases). The V gene lost 5 bases and the J gene lost 3 bases, with 22 bases spanning the gap. CDR3 length: 17 amino acids. CDR1 and CDR2 (germline): SEHNR, FQNEAQ (reference sequence). CDR3 coding DNA: TGTGCCAGCAGCCTACAGGTTGCCAGATCCCTTTACACTGAAGCTTTCTTT. Translation gives CASSLQVARSLYTEAFF.

This clonotype was seen many times. The gene calls are TRBV28 and TRBJ2-7, with D unresolved. Germline V CDR1 and CDR2: MDHEN, SYDVKM. The CDR3 has 14 residues. The V gene lost 1 base and the J gene lost 6 bases, with 13 bases spanning the gap. CDR3 region: CASSLFSVGIEQYF. CDR3 sequence (DNA): TGTGCCAGCAGTTTATTTAGTGTGGGAATCGAGCAGTACTTC.

This clonotype was detected once. The chain uses TRBV7-2 and TRBJ2-2; the D gene is possibly TRBD2 (7 bases). The germline V gene has CDR1 SGHTA and CDR2 FQGNSA. CDR3 length: 15 amino acids. The V end lost 1 base, the J end lost 7 bases, and 13 bases lay between the germline ends. The CDR3 loop is CASSLDGGPGGELFF. The CDR3 nucleotides are TGTGCCAGCAGCTTAGACGGGGGGCCCGGCGGGGAGCTGTTTTTT.

Comment on this clonotype: A much bigger clone sits one base away, suggesting this may be a read error. The chain is built from TRBV7-8 and TRBJ1-1, with D unclear. The germline CDR1 and CDR2 sequences are SGHVS and FQNEAQ. This CDR3 has 15 amino acids. The chain's CDR3 is CASSLDGRSNTEALF. The CDR3 DNA reads TGTGCCAGCAGCTTAGACGGCAGATCGAACACTGAAGCTTTGTTT. The full variable domain, with the rest looked up from reference TRBV7-8 and TRBJ1-1, is GAGVSQSPRYKVAKRGQDVALRCDPISGHVSLFWYQQALGQGPEFLTYFQNEAQLDKSGLPSDRFFAERPEGSVSTLKIQRTQQEDSAVYLCASSLDGRSNTEALFGQGTRLTVV.

The chain couples TRBV9 to TRBJ2-1; 15 bases align to TRBD2. This CDR3 contains 20 residues. The trim removed 4 bases at V and 4 bases at J, leaving 15 bases unmatched. Germline assignment: CDR1 SGDLS and CDR2 YYNGEE. CDR3 nucleotide sequence: TGTGCCAGCAGCCTGTACCGGACTAGCGGGAGGGTGGGGGGATACAATGAGCAGTTCTTC. It encodes CASSLYRTSGRVGGYNEQFF.

In its sample, this clonotype was seen a few times. This chain uses TRBV10-3 with TRBJ2-1; D is possibly TRBD2 (5 bases). This CDR3 has 15 amino acids. Germline CDR1 is ENHRY and CDR2 is SYGVKD. Trimming removed 8 bases at V and 2 bases at J, with 16 bases between. The CDR3 nucleotides are TGTGCCATCGGCCGCGAGGGCAGAACCTACAATGAGCAGTTCTTC. Protein sequence: CAIGREGRTYNEQFF.

V and J are TRBV30 and TRBJ1-5, with 8 bases fitting TRBD1. The V gene end was trimmed by 3 bases and the J gene end by 6 bases; junction bases not matched to a gene: 4. The CDR3 extends over 13 amino acids. CDR1 and CDR2 from the germline V gene are GTSNPN and SVGIG (reference sequence). Written as DNA, the CDR3 is TGTGCCTGGAGCCAGGGGGCAACTCAGCCCCAGCATTTT. Translating gives CAWSQGATQPQHF.

The genes are TRBV5-1 and TRBJ2-2, with 11 bases fitting TRBD1. The CDR3 has 18 amino acids. V was pared by 9 bases and J by 6 bases, with 19 bases of the junction left unmatched. Germline V gene sequence: CDR1 SGHRS, CDR2 YFSETQ. CDR3 sequence (DNA): TGCGCCACCAAACTTGGACAGGGGGCCGGTTGGGGTTCCGGGGAGCTGTTTTTT. Its translation is CATKLGQGAGWGSGELFF. The full variable domain, rest sourced from reference TRBV5-1 and TRBJ2-2, is KAGVTQTPRYLIKTRGQQVTLSCSPISGHRSVSWYQQTPGQGLQFLFEYFSETQRNKGNFPGRFSGRQFSNSRSEMNVSTLELGDSALYLCATKLGQGAGWGSGELFFGEGSRLTVL.